Listed here are 22 T cell receptor beta chains from one sample, sequenced in a study of T cell changes during pregnancy in multiple sclerosis (dated by TCRdb to the late 2010s). Preparation of the library involved the immunoSEQ multiplex PCR assay. In TCRdb, the immuneACCESS table is reduced to in-frame sequences with V and J assigned. These tables do not hold every clone; where another copy was compared, an unresolved V gene accounts for under half, and the others remain unexplained. Across this sample there are 35,000 to 45,000 clones, with 85% to 95% seen only once. Jointly, the top ten make up 1% to 1.5% of the sample. Sequencing input: peripheral blood. The receptor set was obtained from a female donor with multiple sclerosis, enrolled in a pregnancy study.

The V and J genes are TRBV6-5 and TRBJ2-1; 13 nucleotides match TRBD2. V shed 5 bases, J shed 8 bases, and the junction held 6 bases outside the gene matches. The germline V gene has CDR1 MNHEY and CDR2 SVGAGI. The CDR3 extends over 15 amino acids. The CDR3 DNA is TGTGCCAGCAGTCGGACTAGCGGGAGCGCGGATGAGCAGTTCTTC. It yields the protein CASSRTSGSADEQFF.

V usage is TRBV18 and J usage is TRBJ2-7, with D perhaps TRBD2 (6 bases). In germline, CDR1 is KGHSH, CDR2 LQKENI. The ends were cut back, 3 bases at V and 5 bases at J, with 11 bases in the middle. This CDR3 contains 13 residues. The CDR3 here is CASSPGLGDEQYF. The CDR3 nucleotides read TGTGCCAGCTCACCGGGACTGGGCGACGAGCAGTACTTC.

CDR3 DNA: TGTGCCAGCACCACACATCGTTCTAATCAGCCCCAGCATTTT. Translation gives CASTTHRSNQPQHF. The J gene is TRBJ1-5, the V gene TRBV28; D not resolved. Trimming pared 7 bases from V and 4 bases from J, leaving 14 bases between. The germline gives CDR1 MDHEN, CDR2 SYDVKM. This CDR3 has 14 residues.

This clone was picked up one time. The chain joins TRBV5-4 to TRBJ2-7; TRBD2 matches at 9 bases. CDR1 and CDR2 (germline): SGHNT, YYREEE (reference sequence). This CDR3 contains 16 residues. The trim removed 4 bases at V and 2 bases at J, leaving 10 bases unmatched. This CDR3 reads CASSPFSGRSAYEQYF. CDR3 DNA: TGTGCCAGCAGCCCTTTTAGCGGGAGATCGGCCTACGAGCAGTACTTC.

V usage is TRBV27 and J usage is TRBJ2-7; D unresolved. The germline V and J ends were trimmed by 5 bases and 3 bases, with 11 bases remaining between them. Germline V lookup: CDR1 MNHEY, CDR2 SMNVEV (reference sequence). This CDR3 spans 13 amino acids. The CDR3 DNA reads as TGTGCCAGCAGTCAAGATCCAGTCTACGAGCAGTACTTC. Protein sequence: CASSQDPVYEQYF.

CDR3: CASSYGQYVSYNEQFF. The CDR3 nucleotides are TGCGCCAGCAGTTATGGACAGTACGTATCCTACAATGAGCAGTTCTTC. V usage is TRBV23-1 and J usage is TRBJ2-1; D may be TRBD1 (6 bases). TRBV23-1 has ORF status, its function being uncertain. V was clipped by 5 bases and J by 1 base, with 15 bases between them. The CDR3 runs to 16 residues.

The chain has TRBV28 and TRBJ1-2; no clear D. Germline V gene sequence: CDR1 MDHEN, CDR2 SYDVKM. With 2 bases removed from V and 3 bases from J, the gap between germline ends came to 10 bases. This CDR3 contains 14 residues. The CDR3 DNA sequence: TGTGCCAGCAGTTTAATCGGTCACGACTATGGCTACACCTTC. This gives the protein CASSLIGHDYGYTF.

This chain links TRBV2 with TRBJ2-7, with 8 bases aligning to TRBD1. V lost 4 bases, J lost 6 bases, and 8 bases stayed unmatched. CDR3 length: 14 amino acids. CDR1 SNHLY and CDR2 FYNNEI come from the germline V gene. Here the CDR3 reads CASSGFETGVEQYF. DNA for the CDR3: TGTGCCAGCAGTGGATTCGAGACAGGGGTCGAGCAGTACTTC.

The chain couples TRBV7-9 to TRBJ2-7; TRBD1 matches 7 bases. This CDR3 is built from 13 residues. CDR1 SEHNR and CDR2 FQNEAQ come from the germline V gene (reference sequence). The junction had 5 bases not matched to a gene; V was cut back by 3 bases and J by 6 bases. DNA for the CDR3: TGTGCCAGCAGCTTGACAGGGTCGGGCGAGCAGTACTTC. Translation: CASSLTGSGEQYF.

In this sample, this clone turned up a few times. V usage is TRBV2 and J usage is TRBJ2-3, with D tentatively TRBD1 or TRBD2 (6 bases each). The V and J ends lost 8 bases and 0 bases respectively, with 12 bases between them. This CDR3 is built from 14 residues. CDR1 and CDR2 (germline): SNHLY, FYNNEI. CDR3 in amino acids: CASRGPFSTDTQYF. In DNA, the CDR3 is TGTGCCAGCCGGGGGCCCTTTAGCACAGATACGCAGTATTTT.

The chain has TRBV5-1 and TRBJ2-3; no firm D call. Germline V gene lookup returns CDR1 SGHRS and CDR2 YFSETQ. The V end was cut by 4 bases, the J end by 2 bases, with 2 bases between. The CDR3 length is 11 residues. CDR3 residues: CASSDTDTQYF. In DNA form, the CDR3 reads TGCGCCAGCAGCGACACAGATACGCAGTATTTT.

The chain uses TRBV10-1 and TRBJ2-7, with D possibly TRBD2 on 5 matching bases. Germline CDR1 is WNHNN and CDR2 is SYGVQD (reference sequence). Trimming left V 0 bases short and J 1 base short, with 7 bases between. The CDR3 runs to 14 residues. CDR3 amino acids: CASSESRGSYEQYF. DNA for the CDR3: TGCGCCAGCAGTGAGTCCCGGGGTTCCTACGAGCAGTACTTC.

The chain carries TRBV5-4 and TRBJ2-7, with D perhaps matching TRBD1 (5 bases). CDR1 SGHNT and CDR2 YYREEE come from the germline V gene (reference sequence). This CDR3 contains 15 residues. V was cut by 4 bases and J by 5 bases, with 19 bases left in between. The CDR3 sequence is CASSDLWGRANEQYF. For the CDR3, the DNA is TGTGCCAGCAGCGATCTATGGGGCAGGGCGAACGAGCAGTACTTC.

This clone showed up just once. In nucleotides, the CDR3 is TGTGCCAGCAAACTAGGACAGGGTCCCAATGAGCAGTTCTTC. It encodes CASKLGQGPNEQFF. V and J are TRBV2 and TRBJ2-1; 8 nucleotides align to TRBD1. J lost 6 bases, V lost 7 bases, and 8 bases had no gene match. The CDR3 is 14 amino acids. Germline assignment: CDR1 SNHLY and CDR2 FYNNEI.

The gene calls are TRBV7-9 and TRBJ2-7; 10 positions agree with TRBD1. V lost 4 bases, J lost 3 bases, and 9 bases stayed unmatched. The CDR3 totals 16 residues. Germline-derived CDR1 and CDR2 are SEHNR and FQNEAQ (reference sequence). The CDR3 nucleotides are TGTGCCAGCAGCTCGCAGACAGGGGGCGCGGACTACGAGCAGTACTTC. Protein: CASSSQTGGADYEQYF. The complete variable domain, with remaining parts taken from reference TRBV7-9 and TRBJ2-7, reads DTGVSQNPRHKITKRGQNVTFRCDPISEHNRLYWYRQTLGQGPEFLTYFQNEAQLEKSRLLSDRFSAERPKGSFSTLEIQRTEQGDSAMYLCASSSQTGGADYEQYFGPGTRLTVT.

This clone was found a few times. V and J are TRBV30 and TRBJ1-1; D remains ambiguous. The CDR3 length is 14 residues. Trimming took 2 bases from V and 6 from J, leaving 16 bases between them. Germline loops: CDR1 GTSNPN, CDR2 SVGIG (reference sequence). In DNA, the CDR3 is TGTGCCTGGAGTAGCCCCCCATCCCGTTCTGAAGCTTTCTTT. Encoded protein: CAWSSPPSRSEAFF. The variable domain in full, with the rest retrieved from reference TRBV30 and TRBJ1-1, is SQTIHQWPATLVQPVGSPLSLECTVEGTSNPNLYWYRQAAGRGLQLLFYSVGIGQISSEVPQNLSASRPQDRQFILSSKKLLLSDSGFYLCAWSSPPSRSEAFFGQGTRLTVV.

The chain recombines TRBV12-2 with TRBJ2-1. TRBV12-2 is a recognized pseudogene. The CDR3 contains 16 residues. CDR3 in amino acids: CASRFPTSATYNEQFF. DNA for the CDR3: TGTGCAAGTCGCTTCCCGACCTCCGCTACCTACAATGAGCAGTTCTTC.

The gene calls are TRBV30 and TRBJ2-5; D remains ambiguous. Deletions cut 0 bases from V and 5 bases from J, with 10 bases between. Germline V gene lookup returns CDR1 GTSNPN and CDR2 SVGIG (reference sequence). This CDR3 is built from 13 residues. The CDR3 bases are TGTGCCTGGAGTGTAAGCCAATGGGAGACCCAGTACTTC. This encodes CAWSVSQWETQYF.

CDR3 region: CASSPKLSTLSGRYGNEQYF. CDR3 DNA: TGTGCCAGCAGCCCCAAGCTTAGTACGTTATCCGGGAGATACGGGAACGAGCAGTACTTC. The rearrangement joins TRBV7-6 to TRBJ2-7; possible D gene TRBD2, 6 bases. The CDR3 is 20 amino acids. V was clipped by 5 bases and J by 5 bases, with 34 bases between them. Germline values: CDR1 SGHVS, CDR2 FNYEAQ.

The gene calls are TRBV19 and TRBJ1-5; D gene ambiguous. The CDR3 sequence is 14 residues long. CDR1 is LNHDA and CDR2 is SQIVND in the germline V gene (reference sequence). V was shortened by 4 bases and J by 6 bases, with 13 bases between the two germline ends. The CDR3 spells CASSKGLSGQPQHF. As DNA, the CDR3 is TGTGCCAGTAGTAAGGGTCTGAGTGGTCAGCCCCAGCATTTT. Full variable domain (missing parts from reference TRBV19 and TRBJ1-5): DGGITQSPKYLFRKEGQNVTLSCEQNLNHDAMYWYRQDPGQGLRLIYYSQIVNDFQKGDIAEGYSVSREKKESFPLTVTSAQKNPTAFYLCASSKGLSGQPQHFGDGTRLSIL.

The rearrangement uses TRBV4-1 and TRBJ1-2; 8 positions agree with TRBD1. Germline V gene sequence: CDR1 MGHRA, CDR2 YSYEKL. The junction had 3 bases not matched to a gene; V was cut back by 3 bases and J by 6 bases. CDR3 size: 13 residues. CDR3 DNA: TGCGCCAGCAGCCACCCGACAGGGGATGGCTACACCTTC. Its translation: CASSHPTGDGYTF.

This chain connects TRBV18 to TRBJ2-2; D unclear. The germline V gene encodes CDR1 KGHSH and CDR2 LQKENI. The CDR3 sequence is 16 residues long. V dropped 5 bases and J dropped 0 bases, with 13 bases sitting between them. The CDR3: CASSGSTGSNTGELFF. For the CDR3, the DNA is TGTGCCAGCTCAGGTTCGACGGGTTCGAACACCGGGGAGCTGTTTTTT. Full variable domain (outside the CDR3, taken from reference TRBV18 and TRBJ2-2): NAGVMQNPRHLVRRRGQEARLRCSPMKGHSHVYWYRQLPEEGLKFMVYLQKENIIDESGMPKERFSAEFPKEGPSILRIQQVVRGDSAAYFCASSGSTGSNTGELFFGEGSRLTVL.